These 22 T cell receptor beta chains share one sample of origin, sequenced in a study of blood T cell repertoires in COVID-19. Assay: immunoSEQ multiplex PCR; the TCRdb copy retains only in-frame clones and omits some. The data contain more than 200,000 clones, 70% to 85% of them seen just once; the ten biggest clones take up under 2%. Sequencing used PBMCs or T cells enriched from blood (not recorded which). These receptors all stem from a man aged 55 to 70 who had recovered from COVID-19.

The chain joins TRBV19 to TRBJ1-1; maybe TRBD1 (6 bases). Trimming took 4 bases from V and 0 from J, leaving 15 bases between them. The germline V gene encodes CDR1 LNHDA and CDR2 SQIVND (reference sequence). This CDR3 is 16 amino acids long. CDR3 bases: TGTGCCAGTAGTACCGACAGGTCAAAGATGAACACTGAAGCTTTCTTT. It is translated as CASSTDRSKMNTEAFF.

The genes are TRBV7-9 and TRBJ2-1, with TRBD2 matching over 14 bases. Trimming took 5 bases from V and 8 from J; bases not matched to a gene: 8. Per the germline V gene, CDR1 is SEHNR and CDR2 is FQNEAQ (reference sequence). The CDR3 has 16 residues. The CDR3 DNA sequence: TGTGCCAGCAGCACTACGACTAGCGGGGGGGCCCATGAGCAGTTCTTC. As protein: CASSTTTSGGAHEQFF.

The chain couples TRBV27 to TRBJ1-2; TRBD1 agrees at 8 bases. The germline CDR1 and CDR2 sequences are MNHEY and SMNVEV (reference sequence). V trimming: 5 bases; J trimming: 8 bases; junction bases outside the gene matches: 13. CDR3 length: 15 amino acids. The CDR3 reads CASSDGARTGRGYTF. The CDR3 DNA sequence: TGTGCCAGCAGTGATGGGGCGCGGACAGGGAGGGGCTACACCTTC.

The CDR3 protein is CSGRTGGTGELFF. CDR3 nucleotide sequence: TGCAGCGGTCGGACAGGGGGCACCGGGGAGCTGTTTTTT. The gene calls are TRBV29-1 and TRBJ2-2; 10 positions match TRBD1. The CDR3 loop spans 13 amino acids. J gave up 4 bases and V 7 bases, and 3 bases lay outside the gene matches. Per germline, CDR1 SQVTM and CDR2 ANQGSEA.

CDR3 residues: CASSLVASGSQHF. CDR3 sequence (DNA): TGTGCCAGCAGCTTGGTAGCATCCGGATCCCAGCATTTT. The V and J genes are TRBV5-8 and TRBJ1-5; D remains ambiguous. CDR1 and CDR2 (germline): SGHTS, YDEGEE. The CDR3 is 13 residues long. Trimming shortened V by 0 bases and J by 11 bases, and 12 bases separated the two germline ends.

The chain carries TRBV11-1 and TRBJ1-1; 7 nucleotides align to TRBD1. Germline V gives CDR1 SGHAT, CDR2 FQDESV (reference sequence). The CDR3 is 14 residues long. The ends lost 2 bases at V and 1 base at J; junction bases unmatched: 1. Here the CDR3 DNA reads TGTGCCAGCAGCTTATCAGGGGGGAACACTGAAGCTTTCTTT. Protein: CASSLSGGNTEAFF.

V gene TRBV6-5 combines with J gene TRBJ2-1, with 7 positions matching TRBD2. V was clipped by 0 bases and J by 9 bases; unmatched bases: 8. CDR3 length equals 15 residues. Germline loops: CDR1 MNHEY, CDR2 SVGAGI. This chain's CDR3 is CASSYSAGRRGEQFF. The CDR3 DNA sequence: TGTGCCAGCAGTTACTCAGCGGGGAGGCGGGGTGAGCAGTTCTTC.

The chain carries TRBV19 and TRBJ2-7; 7 bases align to TRBD1. This CDR3 comprises 15 residues. Losses at the gene ends were 4 bases for V and 6 bases for J; bases not matched to a gene: 12. Germline V CDR1 and CDR2: LNHDA, SQIVND (reference sequence). As DNA, the CDR3 is TGTGCCAGTAGTAACGGACAGGTTCGGACTGGCGAGCAGTACTTC. This sequence encodes CASSNGQVRTGEQYF. Full variable domain (rest looked up from reference TRBV19 and TRBJ2-7): DGGITQSPKYLFRKEGQNVTLSCEQNLNHDAMYWYRQDPGQGLRLIYYSQIVNDFQKGDIAEGYSVSREKKESFPLTVTSAQKNPTAFYLCASSNGQVRTGEQYFGPGTRLTVT.

V gene TRBV5-1 combines with J gene TRBJ2-7, with a tentative D call TRBD2 (5 bases). Germline-derived CDR1 and CDR2 are SGHRS and YFSETQ. V lost 0 bases and J 2 bases, leaving 12 bases between the germline ends. The CDR3 sequence is 15 residues long. The CDR3 sequence: CASSLERTSTYEQYF. CDR3 nucleotide sequence: TGCGCCAGCAGCTTGGAGCGGACTTCTACCTACGAGCAGTACTTC.

V is TRBV4-2 and J is TRBJ1-3; a possible D gene is TRBD1 (6 bases). The V end was cut by 0 bases, the J end by 0 bases, with 15 bases between. Germline V gene sequence: CDR1 LGHNA, CDR2 YNFKEQ. The CDR3 spans 18 residues. CDR3 residues: CASSQDGLGQSSGNTIYF. Written as DNA, the CDR3 is TGTGCCAGCAGCCAAGATGGGCTAGGACAGAGCTCTGGAAACACCATATATTTT.

The chain couples TRBV5-4 to TRBJ2-1, with a tentative D call TRBD2 (6 bases). V lost 2 bases and J 7 bases, leaving 13 bases between the germline ends. Germline CDR1 is SGHNT and CDR2 is YYREEE (reference sequence). This CDR3 is built from 14 residues. The CDR3 protein is CASSFETSRNEQFF. CDR3 coding DNA: TGTGCCAGCAGCTTTGAGACTAGTAGGAATGAGCAGTTCTTC.

The chain couples TRBV3-1 (or the pseudogene TRBV3-2) to TRBJ1-1; D might be TRBD1 (5 bases). Germline values: CDR1 LGHDT, CDR2 YNNKEL (reference sequence). The CDR3 contains 14 residues. The V and J ends lost 1 base and 4 bases respectively, with 10 bases between them. CDR3 residues: CASSQVGGSTEAFF. Here the CDR3 DNA reads TGTGCCAGCAGCCAAGTGGGGGGGAGCACTGAAGCTTTCTTT.

This clone counts as medium-sized. The chain links TRBV4-1 to TRBJ1-1; D is uncertain. CDR3 size: 15 residues. The V gene's germline CDR1 is MGHRA and CDR2 YSYEKL. V was pared by 6 bases and J by 0 bases, with 14 bases between. The CDR3 region has the DNA TGCGCCAGCAGTCCCGGGATAGGAATGAACACTGAAGCTTTCTTT. Its translation is CASSPGIGMNTEAFF.

The rearrangement links TRBV11-2 to TRBJ2-1, with TRBD2 matching over 14 bases. Germline assignment: CDR1 SGHAT and CDR2 FQNNGV. The CDR3 is 13 residues long. V gave up 6 bases and J gave up 12 bases; unmatched junction bases: 4. CDR3 nucleotide sequence: TGTGCCAGCAGAGCCGGGACTAGCGGGGGGCAGTTCTTC. Amino acid sequence: CASRAGTSGGQFF.

The table lists this clone with a few counts. Other DNA sequences in this specimen translate into the identical CDR3. The chain employs TRBV4-2 and TRBJ1-4; TRBD1 aligns across 8 bases. The ends lost 4 bases at V and 6 bases at J; junction bases unmatched: 4. The V gene's germline CDR1 is LGHNA and CDR2 YNFKEQ. CDR3 length equals 14 residues. This CDR3 is CASSLGTGDEKLFF. The CDR3 DNA reads TGTGCCAGCAGCCTAGGGACAGGTGATGAAAAACTGTTTTTT.

The gene calls are TRBV14 and TRBJ1-6; a weak D match, TRBD1 (5 bases). Trimming removed 1 base from V and 8 bases from J, with 15 bases in between. This CDR3 has 16 amino acids. Germline V gives CDR1 SGHDN, CDR2 FVKESK. CDR3 nucleotide sequence: TGTGCCAGCAGCCAAGTAGGCAGGGTATTTGATTCACCCCTCCACTTT. This codes for CASSQVGRVFDSPLHF.

The chain couples TRBV2 to TRBJ2-2, with 10 nucleotides matching TRBD1. V trimming: 8 bases; J trimming: 4 bases; junction bases outside the gene matches: 1. Germline CDR1 SNHLY, CDR2 FYNNEI. The CDR3 consists of 13 residues. The CDR3 loop is CASRTGGTGELFF. CDR3 DNA sequence: TGTGCCAGCCGGACAGGGGGCACCGGGGAGCTGTTTTTT.

V and J are TRBV4-1 and TRBJ2-7, with no clear D. The CDR3 sequence is 15 residues long. Germline-derived CDR1 and CDR2 are MGHRA and YSYEKL. V was cut by 0 bases and J by 0 bases, with 9 bases left in between. The CDR3 loop is CASSQEPASSYEQYF. The CDR3, as DNA: TGCGCCAGCAGCCAAGAGCCTGCCAGCTCCTACGAGCAGTACTTC.

V is TRBV20-1 and J is TRBJ2-7, with D possibly being TRBD1 (6 bases). V was shortened by 1 base and J by 6 bases, with 7 bases between the two germline ends. In germline, CDR1 is DFQATT, CDR2 SNEGSKA (reference sequence). This CDR3 has 11 residues. Here the CDR3 reads CSARAGVEQYF. In DNA form, the CDR3 reads TGCAGTGCTAGAGCAGGGGTCGAGCAGTACTTC.

The chain links TRBV5-1 to TRBJ1-4, with TRBD1 as a possible D gene (5 bases). V was trimmed by 4 bases and J by 8 bases, leaving 18 bases between them. The CDR3 loop spans 15 amino acids. Germline assignment: CDR1 SGHRS and CDR2 YFSETQ. The DNA for the CDR3 is TGCGCCAGCAGCCGACGAGGGGACCGGGAGGAAAAACTGTTTTTT. This gives the protein CASSRRGDREEKLFF. The full variable domain, with the rest looked up from reference TRBV5-1 and TRBJ1-4, is KAGVTQTPRYLIKTRGQQVTLSCSPISGHRSVSWYQQTPGQGLQFLFEYFSETQRNKGNFPGRFSGRQFSNSRSEMNVSTLELGDSALYLCASSRRGDREEKLFFGSGTQLSVL.

The chain couples TRBV5-6 to TRBJ2-3; 10 nucleotides match TRBD2. Germline V gene sequence: CDR1 SGHDT, CDR2 YYEEEE. CDR3 size: 16 residues. With V trimmed by 2 bases and J by 11 bases, 14 bases remained unmatched. The DNA of the CDR3 is TGTGCCAGCAGCTTAGGACTAGCAGCGGGAGGGAGTGAGCAGTATTTT. Its protein is CASSLGLAAGGSEQYF.

The gene calls are TRBV5-1 and TRBJ1-1; 7 positions agree with TRBD1. CDR3 size: 13 residues. V trimming: 2 bases; J trimming: 7 bases; junction bases outside the gene matches: 5. CDR1 and CDR2 (germline): SGHRS, YFSETQ. In DNA form, the CDR3 reads TGCGCCAGCAGCTTAGGGACAGAGCTTGAAGCTTTCTTT. Translating it yields CASSLGTELEAFF. Drawing the rest from reference TRBV5-1 and TRBJ1-1, the complete variable domain is KAGVTQTPRYLIKTRGQQVTLSCSPISGHRSVSWYQQTPGQGLQFLFEYFSETQRNKGNFPGRFSGRQFSNSRSEMNVSTLELGDSALYLCASSLGTELEAFFGQGTRLTVV.